This T cell receptor beta chain was recorded in a study of blood T cells in healthy people across ages. This clonotype was picked up a small number of times. The use of a sample-barcoded 5' primer and a J-beta primer mix characterized a second PCR of about 6 to 11 cycles. TCRdb itself ran the 5' RACE reads through MiXCR, one entry per CDR3 protein. This sample yields approximately 1.5 million distinct CDR3 sequences, of which approximately 32% are seen a single time; over 9% belongs to the top ten. The length of the CDR3 is 13 residues. Germline CDR1 reads SQVTM; CDR2 reads ANQGSEA. The V gene end was trimmed by 5 bases and the J gene end by 3 bases; junction bases not matched to a gene: 2.

Sequenced input: blood. The chain joins TRBV29-1 to TRBJ2-2; 8 nucleotides match TRBD1. The receptor's source is a woman younger than 45 in good health. The CDR3 spells CSVYRGDTGELFF. CDR3 coding DNA: TGCAGCGTTTACAGGGGGGACACCGGGGAGCTGTTTTTT.